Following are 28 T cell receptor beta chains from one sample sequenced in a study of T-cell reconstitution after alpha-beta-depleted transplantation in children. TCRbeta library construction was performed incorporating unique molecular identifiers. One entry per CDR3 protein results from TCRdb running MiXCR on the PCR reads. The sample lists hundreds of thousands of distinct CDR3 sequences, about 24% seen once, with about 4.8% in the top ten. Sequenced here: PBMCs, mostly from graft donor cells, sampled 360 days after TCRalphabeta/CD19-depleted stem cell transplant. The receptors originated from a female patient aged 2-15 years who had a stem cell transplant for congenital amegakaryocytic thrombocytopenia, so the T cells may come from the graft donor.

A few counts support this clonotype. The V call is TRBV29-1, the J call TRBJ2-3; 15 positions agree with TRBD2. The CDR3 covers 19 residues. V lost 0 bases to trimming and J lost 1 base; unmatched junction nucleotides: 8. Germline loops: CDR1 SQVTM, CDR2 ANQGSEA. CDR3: CSVEEFRTSGRGRTDTQYF. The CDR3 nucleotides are TGCAGCGTTGAAGAATTCCGGACTAGCGGGAGGGGACGCACAGATACGCAGTATTTT.

The CDR3 sequence is CASSPLGQGGFGNTIYF. CDR3 coding DNA: TGTGCCAGCAGCCCACTGGGACAGGGAGGGTTTGGAAACACCATATATTTT. The chain employs TRBV4-2 and TRBJ1-3; TRBD1 matches 9 bases. The CDR3 covers 17 residues. The V gene end was trimmed by 4 bases and the J gene end by 3 bases; junction bases not matched to a gene: 10. CDR1 is LGHNA, CDR2 YNFKEQ, per germline.

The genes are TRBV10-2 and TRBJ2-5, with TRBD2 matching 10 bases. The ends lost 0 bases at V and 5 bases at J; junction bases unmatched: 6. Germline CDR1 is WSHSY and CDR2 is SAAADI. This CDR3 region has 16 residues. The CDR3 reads CASSESERGGWETQYF. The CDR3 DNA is TGCGCCAGCAGTGAGTCGGAGCGGGGGGGATGGGAGACCCAGTACTTC.

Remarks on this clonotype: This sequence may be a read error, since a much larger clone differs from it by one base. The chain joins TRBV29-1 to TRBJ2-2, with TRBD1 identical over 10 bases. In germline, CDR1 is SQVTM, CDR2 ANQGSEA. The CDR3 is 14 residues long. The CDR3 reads CSVYGTGVTGGLFF. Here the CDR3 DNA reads TGCAGCGTTTATGGGACAGGGGTGACCGGGGGGCTGTTTTTT.

CDR3 sequence: CASSSYRGGHEQYF. The DNA of the CDR3 is TGTGCCAGCAGCTCCTACAGGGGGGGCCACGAGCAGTACTTC. This chain uses TRBV7-2 with TRBJ2-7; D possibly corresponds to TRBD1 (8 bases). The CDR3 covers 14 residues. V lost 4 bases, J lost 5 bases, and 15 bases lay in between. The germline V gene encodes CDR1 SGHTA and CDR2 FQGNSA.

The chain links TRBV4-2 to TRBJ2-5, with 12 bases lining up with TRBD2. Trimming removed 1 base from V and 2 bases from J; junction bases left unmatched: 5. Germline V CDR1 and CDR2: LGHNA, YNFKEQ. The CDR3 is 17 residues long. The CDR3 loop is CASSQGYLAGGQETQYF. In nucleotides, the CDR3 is TGTGCCAGCAGCCAAGGGTATCTAGCGGGGGGGCAAGAGACCCAGTACTTC.

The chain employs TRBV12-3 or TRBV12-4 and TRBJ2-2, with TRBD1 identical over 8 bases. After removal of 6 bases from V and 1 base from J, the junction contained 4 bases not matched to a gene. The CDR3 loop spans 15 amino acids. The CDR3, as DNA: TGTGCCAGCAGGGCCGGGACAGGGAACACCGGGGAGCTGTTTTTT. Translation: CASRAGTGNTGELFF.

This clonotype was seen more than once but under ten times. The CDR3 DNA reads as TGTGCCATCAGTGGAGGGGACCACGAGCAGTACTTC. It yields the protein CAISGGDHEQYF. The rearrangement joins TRBV10-3 to TRBJ2-7; D is perhaps TRBD1 or TRBD2 (5 bases each). V was shortened by 4 bases and J by 5 bases, with 9 bases between the two germline ends. Per the germline V gene, CDR1 is ENHRY and CDR2 is SYGVKD. The CDR3 has 12 amino acids.

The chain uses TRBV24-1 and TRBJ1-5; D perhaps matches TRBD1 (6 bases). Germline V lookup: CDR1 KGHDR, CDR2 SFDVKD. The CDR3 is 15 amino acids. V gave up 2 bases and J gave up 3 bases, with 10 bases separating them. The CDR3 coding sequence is TGTGCCACCAGTGATTCCGACAGGTCCAATCAGCCCCAGCATTTT. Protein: CATSDSDRSNQPQHF.

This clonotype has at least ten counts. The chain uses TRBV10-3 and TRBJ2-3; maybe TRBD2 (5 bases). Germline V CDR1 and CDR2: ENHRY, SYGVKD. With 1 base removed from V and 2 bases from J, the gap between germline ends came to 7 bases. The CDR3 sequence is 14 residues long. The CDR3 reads CAISEFSDTDTQYF. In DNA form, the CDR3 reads TGTGCCATCAGTGAGTTTAGCGACACAGATACGCAGTATTTT.

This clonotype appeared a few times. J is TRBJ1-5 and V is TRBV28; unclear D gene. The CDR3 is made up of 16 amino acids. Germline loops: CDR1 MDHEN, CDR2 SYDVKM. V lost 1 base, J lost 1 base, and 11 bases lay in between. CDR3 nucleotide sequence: TGTGCCAGCAGTTTATTGCGAGGGTTGAGCAATCAGCCCCAGCATTTT. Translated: CASSLLRGLSNQPQHF.

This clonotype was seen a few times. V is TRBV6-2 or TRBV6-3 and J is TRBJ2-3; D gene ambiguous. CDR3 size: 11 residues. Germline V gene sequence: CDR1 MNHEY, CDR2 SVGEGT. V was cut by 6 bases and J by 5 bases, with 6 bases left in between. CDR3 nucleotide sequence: TGTGCCAGCAGCCACGGAGATACGCAGTATTTT. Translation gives CASSHGDTQYF.

The CDR3 protein is CAISEIEGDGYTF. CDR3 nucleotide sequence: TGTGCCATCAGTGAGATAGAGGGGGATGGCTACACCTTC. J is TRBJ1-2 and V is TRBV10-3; D is possibly TRBD1 (6 bases). V was pared by 2 bases and J by 6 bases, with 10 bases between. CDR1 ENHRY and CDR2 SYGVKD come from the germline V gene. The CDR3 has 13 residues.

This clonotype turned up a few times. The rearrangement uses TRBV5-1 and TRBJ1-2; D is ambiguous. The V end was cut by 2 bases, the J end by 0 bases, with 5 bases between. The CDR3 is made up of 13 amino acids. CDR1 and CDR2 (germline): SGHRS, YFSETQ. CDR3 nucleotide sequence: TGCGCCAGCAGCTTTTCGGCTAACTATGGCTACACCTTC. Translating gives CASSFSANYGYTF. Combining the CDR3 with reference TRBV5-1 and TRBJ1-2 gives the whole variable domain KAGVTQTPRYLIKTRGQQVTLSCSPISGHRSVSWYQQTPGQGLQFLFEYFSETQRNKGNFPGRFSGRQFSNSRSEMNVSTLELGDSALYLCASSFSANYGYTFGSGTRLTVV.

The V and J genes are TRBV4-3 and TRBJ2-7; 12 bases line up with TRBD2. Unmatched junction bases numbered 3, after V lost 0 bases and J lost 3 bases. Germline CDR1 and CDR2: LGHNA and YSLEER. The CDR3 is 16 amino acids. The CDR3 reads CASSQDGTSGFYEQYF. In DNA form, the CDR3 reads TGCGCCAGCAGCCAAGATGGGACTAGCGGGTTCTACGAGCAGTACTTC.

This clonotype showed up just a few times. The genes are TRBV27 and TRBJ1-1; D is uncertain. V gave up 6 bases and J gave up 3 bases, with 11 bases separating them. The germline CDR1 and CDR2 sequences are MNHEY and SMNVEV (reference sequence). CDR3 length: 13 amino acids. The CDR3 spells CASSPTPDTEAFF. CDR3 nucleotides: TGTGCCAGCAGCCCGACGCCGGACACTGAAGCTTTCTTT.

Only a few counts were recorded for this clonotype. In DNA, the CDR3 is TGCGCCAGCAGCTTGGCCGGCGGTAAATCCTACAATGAGCAGTTCTTC. Its protein is CASSLAGGKSYNEQFF. The chain has TRBV5-1 and TRBJ2-1; D is uncertain. The CDR3 extends over 16 amino acids. CDR1 SGHRS and CDR2 YFSETQ come from the germline V gene. Trimming cost V 0 bases and J 1 base, with 11 bases left between them.

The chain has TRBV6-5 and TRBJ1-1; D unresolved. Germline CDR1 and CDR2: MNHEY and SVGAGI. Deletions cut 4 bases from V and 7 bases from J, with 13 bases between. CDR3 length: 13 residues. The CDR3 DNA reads TGTGCCAGCAGTTCTAAGGGTGTTGGTGAAGCTTTCTTT. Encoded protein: CASSSKGVGEAFF.

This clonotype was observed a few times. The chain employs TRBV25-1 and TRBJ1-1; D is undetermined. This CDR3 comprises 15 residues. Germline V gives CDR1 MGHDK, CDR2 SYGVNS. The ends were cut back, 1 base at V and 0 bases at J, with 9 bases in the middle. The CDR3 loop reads CASSEFGVVNTEAFF. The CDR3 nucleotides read TGTGCCAGCAGTGAATTCGGAGTGGTGAACACTGAAGCTTTCTTT.

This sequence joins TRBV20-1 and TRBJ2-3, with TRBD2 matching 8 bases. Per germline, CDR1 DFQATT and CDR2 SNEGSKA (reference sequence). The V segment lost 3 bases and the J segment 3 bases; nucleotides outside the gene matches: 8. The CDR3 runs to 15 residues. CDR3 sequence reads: CSASVSGSETDTQYF. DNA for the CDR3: TGCAGTGCTAGCGTCAGCGGGAGTGAGACAGATACGCAGTATTTT.

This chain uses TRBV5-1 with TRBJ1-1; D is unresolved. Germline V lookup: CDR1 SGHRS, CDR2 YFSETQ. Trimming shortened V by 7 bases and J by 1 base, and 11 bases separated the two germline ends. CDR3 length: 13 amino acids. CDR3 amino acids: CASSIHSNTEAFF. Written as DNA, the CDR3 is TGCGCCAGCTCCATTCATTCGAACACTGAAGCTTTCTTT.

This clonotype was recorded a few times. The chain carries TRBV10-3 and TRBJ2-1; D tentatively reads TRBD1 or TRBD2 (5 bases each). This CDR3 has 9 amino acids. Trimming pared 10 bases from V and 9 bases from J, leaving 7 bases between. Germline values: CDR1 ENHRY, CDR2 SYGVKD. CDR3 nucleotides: TGTGCCACGGGACCTGAGCAGTTCTTC. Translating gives CATGPEQFF.

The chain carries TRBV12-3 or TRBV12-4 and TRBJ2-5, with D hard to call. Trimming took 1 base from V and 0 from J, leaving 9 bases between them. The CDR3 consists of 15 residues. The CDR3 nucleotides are TGTGCCAGCAGTTTAGGGGTGGGGTACCAAGAGACCCAGTACTTC. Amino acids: CASSLGVGYQETQYF.

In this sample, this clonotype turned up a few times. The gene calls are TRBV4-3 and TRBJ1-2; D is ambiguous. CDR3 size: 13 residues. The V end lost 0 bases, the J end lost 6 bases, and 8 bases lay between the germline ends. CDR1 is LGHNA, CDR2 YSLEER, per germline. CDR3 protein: CASSQDLGDGYTF. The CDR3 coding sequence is TGCGCCAGCAGCCAAGATCTGGGAGATGGCTACACCTTC.

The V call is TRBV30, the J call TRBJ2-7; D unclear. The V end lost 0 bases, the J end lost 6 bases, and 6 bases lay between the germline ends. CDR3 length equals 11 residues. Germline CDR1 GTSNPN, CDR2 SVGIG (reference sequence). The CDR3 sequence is CAWSVLREQYF. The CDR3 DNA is TGTGCCTGGAGTGTTTTACGCGAGCAGTACTTC. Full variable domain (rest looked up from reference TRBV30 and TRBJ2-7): SQTIHQWPATLVQPVGSPLSLECTVEGTSNPNLYWYRQAAGRGLQLLFYSVGIGQISSEVPQNLSASRPQDRQFILSSKKLLLSDSGFYLCAWSVLREQYFGPGTRLTVT.

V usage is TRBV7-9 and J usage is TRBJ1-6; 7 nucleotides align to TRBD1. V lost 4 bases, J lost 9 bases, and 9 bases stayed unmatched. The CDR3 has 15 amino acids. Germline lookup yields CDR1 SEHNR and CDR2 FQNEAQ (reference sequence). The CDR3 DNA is TGTGCCAGCAGCTGGGACAGCATGCGGGTTTCACCCCTCCACTTT. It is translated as CASSWDSMRVSPLHF.

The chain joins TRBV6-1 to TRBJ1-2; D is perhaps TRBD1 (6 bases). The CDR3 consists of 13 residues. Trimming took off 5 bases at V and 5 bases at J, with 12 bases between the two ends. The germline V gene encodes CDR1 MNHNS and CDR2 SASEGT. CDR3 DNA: TGTGCCAGCAGTCAGGACAGACTTTATGGCTACACCTTC. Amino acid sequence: CASSQDRLYGYTF.

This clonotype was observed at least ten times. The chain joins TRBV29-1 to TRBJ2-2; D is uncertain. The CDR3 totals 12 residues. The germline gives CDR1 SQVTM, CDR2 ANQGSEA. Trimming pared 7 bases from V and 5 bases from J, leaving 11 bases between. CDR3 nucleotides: TGCAGCGCCACCGCTTTGACCGGGGAGCTGTTTTTT. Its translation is CSATALTGELFF.